These T cell receptor beta chains were read from a single sample in a study of early T cells in non-severe SARS-CoV-2 infection. In TCRdb, the 5' RACE reads were re-called with MiXCR into one record per CDR3 protein. This sample has 85,000 to 100,000 distinct CDR3 sequences, with approximately 10% found just once. Source material: whole blood. The source is an adult who was a healthcare worker with PCR-confirmed SARS-CoV-2 infection or an uninfected control (not recorded which). CDR3s include the opening cysteine and the closing phenylalanine or tryptophan. Each record gives: D gene, J gene, V gene, clone size, CDR3 protein, CDR3 DNA. The D gene is left open where the match is weak. Size values are once, few and many counts, or a class for expanded clones, and some rows have none.

- | TRBJ2-5 | TRBV7-8 | few | CASASPETQYF | TGTGCCAGCGCTAGTCCAGAGACCCAGTACTTC
TRBD2 | TRBJ2-1 | TRBV2 | many | CASSDSGRLNEQFF | TGTGCCAGCAGTGACAGCGGGAGACTCAATGAGCAGTTCTTC
TRBD1 | TRBJ1-2 | TRBV20-1 | - | CSARTSNRGGYGYTF | TGCAGTGCCCGGACCTCTAACAGGGGCGGCTATGGCTACACCTTC
- | TRBJ2-7 | TRBV28 | many | CASSPNYEQYF | TGTGCCAGCAGTCCCAACTACGAGCAGTACTTC
TRBD2 | TRBJ2-5 | TRBV28 | - | CASSFPSGLAGDLETQYF | TGTGCCAGCAGTTTTCCCTCTGGACTAGCGGGAGATTTAGAGACCCAGTACTTC
TRBD2 | TRBJ2-1 | TRBV11-2 | many | CASSLTRGTSGYNEQFF | TGTGCCAGCAGCTTAACCCGGGGAACTAGCGGCTACAATGAGCAGTTCTTC
TRBD1 | TRBJ1-5 | TRBV20-1 | many | CSANRDRVQPQHF | TGCAGTGCTAACCGGGACAGGGTTCAGCCCCAGCATTTT
- | TRBJ2-7 | TRBV5-6 | - | CASSLVLGPLGEQYF | TGTGCCAGCAGCTTGGTCCTAGGCCCTCTCGGGGAGCAGTACTTC
TRBD1 | TRBJ1-4 | TRBV28 | many | CATGQGPEKLFF | TGTGCCACCGGACAGGGCCCTGAAAAACTGTTTTTT
- | TRBJ1-6 | TRBV7-9 | - | CASSLVLEGNSPLHF | TGTGCCAGCAGCTTAGTTCTAGAAGGGAATTCACCCCTCCACTTT
- | TRBJ1-3 | TRBV6-5 | many | CASSPDSSRRPSGNTIYF | TGTGCCAGCAGCCCTGACAGTTCCAGAAGACCCTCTGGAAACACCATATATTTT
- | TRBJ1-2 | TRBV20-1 | many | CSAAIGSSRYGYTF | TGCAGTGCTGCCATAGGCTCCTCTCGCTATGGCTACACCTTC
TRBD1 | TRBJ2-7 | TRBV28 | few | CASSTSLGQRYEQYF | TGTGCCAGCAGTACATCATTGGGACAGAGATACGAGCAGTACTTC
- | TRBJ2-1 | TRBV7-3 | many | CASSLSPNEQFF | TGTGCCAGCAGCTTAAGCCCTAATGAGCAGTTCTTC
- | TRBJ2-2 | TRBV12-3/TRBV12-4 | - | CASGHSNTGELFF | TGTGCCAGCGGACACTCGAACACCGGGGAGCTGTTTTTT
- | TRBJ1-5 | TRBV10-2 | many | CASTLYSNQPQHF | TGCGCCAGCACGTTATATAGCAATCAGCCCCAGCATTTT
TRBD1 | TRBJ1-6 | TRBV27 | - | CASSPRGLNSPLHF | TGTGCCAGCAGTCCCAGGGGGCTGAATTCACCCCTCCACTTT
- | TRBJ2-6 | TRBV7-3 | few | CASGPKASGANVLTF | TGTGCCAGCGGACCCAAAGCATCTGGGGCCAACGTCCTGACTTTC
- | TRBJ2-5 | TRBV6-6 | - | CASSWGGDSETQYF | TGTGCCAGCAGTTGGGGCGGGGATTCGGAGACCCAGTACTTC
TRBD1 | TRBJ2-3 | TRBV11-2 | - | CASSSDRGSTDTQYF | TGTGCCAGCAGCTCCGACAGGGGCAGCACAGATACGCAGTATTTT
- | TRBJ1-5 | TRBV5-4 | many | CASSLGTGSNQPQHF | TGTGCCAGCAGCTTGGGAACGGGGAGCAATCAGCCCCAGCATTTT
- | TRBJ1-5 | TRBV6-5 | many | CASSYRGSNQPQHF | TGTGCCAGCAGTTACAGAGGGAGCAATCAGCCCCAGCATTTT
- | TRBJ1-1 | TRBV7-9 | few | CASSQLTGLGTEAFF | TGTGCCAGCAGCCAGCTTACAGGGTTGGGCACTGAAGCTTTCTTT
- | TRBJ2-7 | TRBV29-1 | few | CSVGSGYEQYF | TGCAGCGTTGGGTCCGGCTACGAGCAGTACTTC
TRBD1 | TRBJ1-5 | TRBV12-3/TRBV12-4 | - | CASRATGFNQPQHF | TGTGCCAGCAGGGCGACAGGGTTCAATCAGCCCCAGCATTTT
TRBD1 | TRBJ1-1 | TRBV29-1 | many | CSVEGQGNTEAFF | TGCAGCGTTGAAGGACAGGGAAACACTGAAGCTTTCTTT
TRBD1 | TRBJ1-1 | TRBV6-1 | few | CAGRRGQGNTEAFF | TGTGCCGGACGGCGGGGACAGGGGAACACTGAAGCTTTCTTT
- | TRBJ1-1 | TRBV7-2 | - | CASSVLTGANTEAFF | TGTGCCAGCAGCGTATTGACAGGCGCGAACACTGAAGCTTTCTTT
TRBD2 | TRBJ2-1 | TRBV7-9 | few | CASTESGTSGGPSSYNEQFF | TGTGCCAGCACCGAGTCTGGGACTAGCGGGGGCCCGAGCTCCTACAATGAGCAGTTCTTC
- | TRBJ2-2 | TRBV7-6 | many | CASSLMLGAQAGELFF | TGTGCCAGCAGCTTAATGTTAGGGGCCCAGGCCGGGGAGCTGTTTTTT
TRBD1 | TRBJ1-6 | TRBV27 | many | CASTPRQGFSSPLHF | TGTGCCAGCACCCCGAGACAGGGTTTTAGTTCACCCCTCCACTTT
TRBD1 | TRBJ1-2 | TRBV11-1 | few | CASSLRDRNYGYTF | TGTGCCAGCAGCCTACGGGACAGAAACTATGGCTACACCTTC
TRBD1 | TRBJ1-1 | TRBV5-1 | many | CASSFTGGVSEAFF | TGCGCCAGCAGCTTCACAGGGGGAGTATCTGAAGCTTTCTTT
TRBD2 | TRBJ2-7 | TRBV12-3/TRBV12-4 | - | CASSPLSGGALEQYF | TGTGCCAGCAGCCCCCTCAGCGGGGGGGCCCTCGAGCAGTACTTC